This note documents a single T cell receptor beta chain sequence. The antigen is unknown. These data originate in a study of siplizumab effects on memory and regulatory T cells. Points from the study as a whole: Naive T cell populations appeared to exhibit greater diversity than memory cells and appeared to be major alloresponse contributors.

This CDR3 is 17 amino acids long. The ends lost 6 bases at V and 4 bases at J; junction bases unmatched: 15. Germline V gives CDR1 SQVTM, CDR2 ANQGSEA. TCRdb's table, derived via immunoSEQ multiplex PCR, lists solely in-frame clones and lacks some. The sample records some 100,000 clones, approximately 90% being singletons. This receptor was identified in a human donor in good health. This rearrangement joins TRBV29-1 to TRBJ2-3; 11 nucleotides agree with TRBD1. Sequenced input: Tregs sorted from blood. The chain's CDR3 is CSVVDRGQLAVADTQYF. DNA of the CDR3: TGCAGCGTAGTGGACAGGGGGCAGCTAGCCGTTGCAGATACGCAGTATTTT.